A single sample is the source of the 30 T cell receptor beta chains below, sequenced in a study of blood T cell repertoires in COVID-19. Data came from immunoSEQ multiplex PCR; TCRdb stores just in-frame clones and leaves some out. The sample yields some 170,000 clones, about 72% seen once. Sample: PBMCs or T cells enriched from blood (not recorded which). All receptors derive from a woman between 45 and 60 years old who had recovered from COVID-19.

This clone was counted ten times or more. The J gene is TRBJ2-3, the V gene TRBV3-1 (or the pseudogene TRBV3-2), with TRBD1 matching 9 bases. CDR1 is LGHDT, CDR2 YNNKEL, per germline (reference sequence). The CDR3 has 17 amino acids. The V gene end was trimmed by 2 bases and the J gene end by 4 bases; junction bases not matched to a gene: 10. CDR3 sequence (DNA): TGTGCCAGCAGCCAAAATTCACAGGGGGCTTGGGCAGATACGCAGTATTTT. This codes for CASSQNSQGAWADTQYF.

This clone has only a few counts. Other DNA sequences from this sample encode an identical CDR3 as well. The CDR3 sequence: CASSLATSGDTQYF. In DNA, the CDR3 is TGCGCCAGCAGCTTGGCCACTAGCGGAGATACGCAGTATTTT. The rearrangement uses TRBV5-1 and TRBJ2-3, with 8 bases that match TRBD2. The CDR3 totals 14 residues. Germline trimming cut 0 bases from V and 5 bases from J; bases unmatched to any gene: 2. CDR1 and CDR2 (germline): SGHRS, YFSETQ.

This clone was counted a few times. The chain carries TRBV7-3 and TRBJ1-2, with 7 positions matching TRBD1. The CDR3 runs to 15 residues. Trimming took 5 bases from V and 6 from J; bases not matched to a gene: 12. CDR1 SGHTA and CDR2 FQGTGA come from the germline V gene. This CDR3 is CASSPAPGTAHGYTF. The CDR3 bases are TGTGCCAGCAGCCCCGCCCCGGGGACAGCGCATGGCTACACCTTC.

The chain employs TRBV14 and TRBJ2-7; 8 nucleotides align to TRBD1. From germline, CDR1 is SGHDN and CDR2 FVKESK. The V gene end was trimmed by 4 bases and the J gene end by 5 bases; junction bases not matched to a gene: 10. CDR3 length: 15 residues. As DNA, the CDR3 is TGTGCCAGCAGCCCCCGACAGGGGAGGTTCAACGAGCAGTACTTC. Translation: CASSPRQGRFNEQYF. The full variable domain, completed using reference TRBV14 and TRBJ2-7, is EAGVTQFPSHSVIEKGQTVTLRCDPISGHDNLYWYRRVMGKEIKFLLHFVKESKQDESGMPNNRFLAERTGGTYSTLKVQPAELEDSGVYFCASSPRQGRFNEQYFGPGTRLTVT.

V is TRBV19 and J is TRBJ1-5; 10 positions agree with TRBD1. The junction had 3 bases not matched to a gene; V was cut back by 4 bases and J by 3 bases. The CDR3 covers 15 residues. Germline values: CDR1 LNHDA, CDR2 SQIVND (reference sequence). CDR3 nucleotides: TGTGCCAGTAGTAGGGGACAGGGGAACAATCAGCCCCAGCATTTT. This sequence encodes CASSRGQGNNQPQHF. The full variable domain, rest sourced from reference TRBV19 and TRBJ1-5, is DGGITQSPKYLFRKEGQNVTLSCEQNLNHDAMYWYRQDPGQGLRLIYYSQIVNDFQKGDIAEGYSVSREKKESFPLTVTSAQKNPTAFYLCASSRGQGNNQPQHFGDGTRLSIL.

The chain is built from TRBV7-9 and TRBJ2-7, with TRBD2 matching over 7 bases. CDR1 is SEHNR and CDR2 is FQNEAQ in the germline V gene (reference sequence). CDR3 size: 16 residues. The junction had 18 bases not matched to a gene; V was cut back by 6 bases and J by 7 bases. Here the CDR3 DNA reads TGTGCCAGCAGTTTGCATCTGACTAGCCCTCAGGTGGAGCAGTACTTC. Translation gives CASSLHLTSPQVEQYF.

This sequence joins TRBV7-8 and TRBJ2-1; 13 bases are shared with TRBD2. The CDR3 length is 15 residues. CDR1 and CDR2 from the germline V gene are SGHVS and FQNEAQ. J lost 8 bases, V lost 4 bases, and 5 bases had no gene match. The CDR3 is CASSWTGLAGDEQFF. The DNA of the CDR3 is TGTGCCAGCAGCTGGACCGGACTAGCGGGAGATGAGCAGTTCTTC.

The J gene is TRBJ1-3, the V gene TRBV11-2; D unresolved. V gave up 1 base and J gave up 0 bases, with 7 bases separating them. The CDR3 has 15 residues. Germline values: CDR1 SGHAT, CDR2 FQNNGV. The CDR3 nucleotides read TGTGCCAGCAGCTTAGTTCCCAGCTCTGGAAACACCATATATTTT. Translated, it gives CASSLVPSSGNTIYF.

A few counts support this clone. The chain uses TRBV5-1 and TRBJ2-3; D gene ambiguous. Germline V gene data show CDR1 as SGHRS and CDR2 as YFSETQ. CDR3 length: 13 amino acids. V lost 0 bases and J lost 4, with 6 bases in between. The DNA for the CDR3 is TGCGCCAGCAGCTTGGATCGCGCAGATACGCAGTATTTT. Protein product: CASSLDRADTQYF.

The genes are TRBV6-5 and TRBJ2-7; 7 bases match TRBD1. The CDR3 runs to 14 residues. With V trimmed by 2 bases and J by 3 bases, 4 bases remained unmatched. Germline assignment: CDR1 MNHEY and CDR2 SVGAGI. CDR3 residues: CASSYTGQLYEQYF. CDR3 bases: TGTGCCAGCAGTTACACGGGACAGCTCTACGAGCAGTACTTC.

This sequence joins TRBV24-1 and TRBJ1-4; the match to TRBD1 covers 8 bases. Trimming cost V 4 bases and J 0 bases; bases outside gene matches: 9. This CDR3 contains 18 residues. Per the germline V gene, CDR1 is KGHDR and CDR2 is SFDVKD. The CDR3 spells CATSEPRDRITTNEKLFF. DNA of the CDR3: TGTGCCACCAGTGAGCCCCGGGACAGGATAACAACTAATGAAAAACTGTTTTTT.

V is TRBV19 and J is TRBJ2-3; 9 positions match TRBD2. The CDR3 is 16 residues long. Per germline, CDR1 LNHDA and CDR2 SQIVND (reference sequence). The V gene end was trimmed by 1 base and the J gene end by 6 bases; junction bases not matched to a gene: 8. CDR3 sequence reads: CASSIGGLARGDTQYF. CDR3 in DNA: TGTGCCAGTAGTATAGGGGGACTAGCCAGGGGGGATACGCAGTATTTT. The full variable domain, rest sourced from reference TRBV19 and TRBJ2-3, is DGGITQSPKYLFRKEGQNVTLSCEQNLNHDAMYWYRQDPGQGLRLIYYSQIVNDFQKGDIAEGYSVSREKKESFPLTVTSAQKNPTAFYLCASSIGGLARGDTQYFGPGTRLTVL.

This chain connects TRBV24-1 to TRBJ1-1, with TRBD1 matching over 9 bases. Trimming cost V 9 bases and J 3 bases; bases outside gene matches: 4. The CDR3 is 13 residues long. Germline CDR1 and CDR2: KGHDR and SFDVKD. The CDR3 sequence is CATSRDRDTEAFF. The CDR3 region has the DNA TGTGCCACCTCCCGGGACAGGGACACTGAAGCTTTCTTT.

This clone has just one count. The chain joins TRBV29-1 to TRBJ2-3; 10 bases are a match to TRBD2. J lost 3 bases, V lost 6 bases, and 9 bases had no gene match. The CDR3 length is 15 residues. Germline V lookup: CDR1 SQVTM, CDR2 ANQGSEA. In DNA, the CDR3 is TGCAGCGTCCGGTCCCTAGCGGGAGAGACAGATACGCAGTATTTT. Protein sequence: CSVRSLAGETDTQYF.

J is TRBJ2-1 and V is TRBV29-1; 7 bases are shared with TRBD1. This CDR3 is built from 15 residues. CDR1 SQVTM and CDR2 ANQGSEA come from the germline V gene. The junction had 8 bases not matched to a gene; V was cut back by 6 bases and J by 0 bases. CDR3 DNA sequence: TGCAGCGTAAAAACAGGGGACAGCTCCTACAATGAGCAGTTCTTC. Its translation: CSVKTGDSSYNEQFF.

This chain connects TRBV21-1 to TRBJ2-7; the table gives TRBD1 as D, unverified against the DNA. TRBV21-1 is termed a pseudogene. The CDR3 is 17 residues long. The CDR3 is CASSNPDRQGPSYEQYF. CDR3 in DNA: TGTGCCAGCAGCAATCCCGATCGACAGGGGCCATCCTACGAGCAGTACTTC.

CDR3 in DNA: TGTGCCATCAGTGAGGTGGCATCCACAGACGCGGGGGATGGCTACACCTTC. Protein product: CAISEVASTDAGDGYTF. The V call is TRBV10-3, the J call TRBJ1-2; D is possibly TRBD1 (5 bases). The germline CDR1 and CDR2 sequences are ENHRY and SYGVKD. The CDR3 runs to 17 residues. V lost 2 bases, J lost 6 bases, and 22 bases lay in between.

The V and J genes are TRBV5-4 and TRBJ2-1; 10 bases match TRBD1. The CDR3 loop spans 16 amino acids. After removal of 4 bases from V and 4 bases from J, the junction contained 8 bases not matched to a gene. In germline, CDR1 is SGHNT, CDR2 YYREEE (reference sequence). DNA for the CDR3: TGTGCCAGCAGCCTGACCGGGACAGGGGTATACAATGAGCAGTTCTTC. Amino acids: CASSLTGTGVYNEQFF. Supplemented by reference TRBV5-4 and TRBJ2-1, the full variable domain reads ETGVTQSPTHLIKTRGQQVTLRCSSQSGHNTVSWYQQALGQGPQFIFQYYREEENGRGNFPPRFSGLQFPNYSSELNVNALELDDSALYLCASSLTGTGVYNEQFFGPGTRLTVL.

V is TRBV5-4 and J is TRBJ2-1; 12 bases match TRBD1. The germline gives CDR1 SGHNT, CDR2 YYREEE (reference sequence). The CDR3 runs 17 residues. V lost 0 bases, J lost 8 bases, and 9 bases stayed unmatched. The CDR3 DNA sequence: TGTGCCAGCAGCTTGGCCGGGACAGGGGGCGCGGGTTATGAGCAGTTCTTC. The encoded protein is CASSLAGTGGAGYEQFF. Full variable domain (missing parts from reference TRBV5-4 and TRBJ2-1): ETGVTQSPTHLIKTRGQQVTLRCSSQSGHNTVSWYQQALGQGPQFIFQYYREEENGRGNFPPRFSGLQFPNYSSELNVNALELDDSALYLCASSLAGTGGAGYEQFFGPGTRLTVL.

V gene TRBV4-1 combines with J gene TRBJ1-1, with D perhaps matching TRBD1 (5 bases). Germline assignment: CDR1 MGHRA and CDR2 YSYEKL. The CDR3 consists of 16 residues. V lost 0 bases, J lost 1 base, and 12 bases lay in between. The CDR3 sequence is CASSQDPGLGNTEAFF. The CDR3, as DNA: TGCGCCAGCAGCCAAGATCCAGGGCTTGGGAACACTGAAGCTTTCTTT.

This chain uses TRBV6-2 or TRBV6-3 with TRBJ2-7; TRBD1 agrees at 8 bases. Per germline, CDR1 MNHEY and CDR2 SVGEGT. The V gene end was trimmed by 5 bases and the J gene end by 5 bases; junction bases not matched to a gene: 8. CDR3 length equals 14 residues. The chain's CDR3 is CASSPPDRAHEQYF. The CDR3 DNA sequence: TGTGCCAGCAGTCCCCCGGACAGGGCCCACGAGCAGTACTTC.

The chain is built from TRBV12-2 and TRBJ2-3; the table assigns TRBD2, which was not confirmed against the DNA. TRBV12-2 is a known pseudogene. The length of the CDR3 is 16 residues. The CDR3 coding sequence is TGTGCAAGTCGTGGGCAGGGACTAGCGGGAGTCGATACGCAGTATTTT. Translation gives CASRGQGLAGVDTQYF.

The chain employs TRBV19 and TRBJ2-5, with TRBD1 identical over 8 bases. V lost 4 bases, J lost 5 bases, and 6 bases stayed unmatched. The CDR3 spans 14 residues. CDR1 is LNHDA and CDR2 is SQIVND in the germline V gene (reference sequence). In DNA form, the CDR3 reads TGTGCCAGTAGTACGTACAGGGGGAGGGAGACCCAGTACTTC. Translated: CASSTYRGRETQYF.

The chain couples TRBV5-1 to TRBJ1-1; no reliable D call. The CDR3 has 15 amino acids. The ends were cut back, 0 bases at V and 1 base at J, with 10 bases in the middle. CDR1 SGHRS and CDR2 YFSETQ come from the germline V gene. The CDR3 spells CASSLVPAGNTEAFF. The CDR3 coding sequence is TGCGCCAGCAGCTTGGTCCCTGCGGGGAACACTGAAGCTTTCTTT. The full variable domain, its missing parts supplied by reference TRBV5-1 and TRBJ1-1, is KAGVTQTPRYLIKTRGQQVTLSCSPISGHRSVSWYQQTPGQGLQFLFEYFSETQRNKGNFPGRFSGRQFSNSRSEMNVSTLELGDSALYLCASSLVPAGNTEAFFGQGTRLTVV.

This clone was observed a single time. The CDR3 loop reads CASSYDLGLTYEQYF. The CDR3 nucleotides read TGTGCCAGCAGTTACGACCTGGGACTTACCTACGAGCAGTACTTC. The chain links TRBV6-2 or TRBV6-3 to TRBJ2-7; tentative D call: TRBD2 (6 bases). Trimming removed 2 bases at V and 2 bases at J, with 13 bases between. In germline, CDR1 is MNHEY, CDR2 SVGEGT. There are 15 residues in the CDR3.

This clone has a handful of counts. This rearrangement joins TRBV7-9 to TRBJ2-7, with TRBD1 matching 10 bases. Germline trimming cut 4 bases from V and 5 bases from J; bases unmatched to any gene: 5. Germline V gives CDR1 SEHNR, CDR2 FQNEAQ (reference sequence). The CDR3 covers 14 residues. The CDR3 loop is CASSWGTGAHEQYF. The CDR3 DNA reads TGTGCCAGCAGCTGGGGGACAGGGGCTCACGAGCAGTACTTC.

In DNA, the CDR3 is TGTGCCTCCCGGCAGGAGGGTGGGAGCAAAAACATTCAGTACTTC. Its protein product is CASRQEGGSKNIQYF. The chain links TRBV2 to TRBJ2-4, with D maybe TRBD2 (6 bases). The length of the CDR3 is 15 residues. Germline assignment: CDR1 SNHLY and CDR2 FYNNEI. Trimming shortened V by 11 bases and J by 3 bases, and 20 bases separated the two germline ends.

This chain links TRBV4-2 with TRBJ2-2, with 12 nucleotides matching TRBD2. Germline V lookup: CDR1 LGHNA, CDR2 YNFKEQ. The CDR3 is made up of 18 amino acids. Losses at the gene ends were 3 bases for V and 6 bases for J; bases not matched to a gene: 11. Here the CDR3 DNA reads TGTGCCAGCAGCCATGAGACTAGCGGGGGCCCCGCAGCCGGGGAGCTGTTTTTT. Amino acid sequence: CASSHETSGGPAAGELFF.

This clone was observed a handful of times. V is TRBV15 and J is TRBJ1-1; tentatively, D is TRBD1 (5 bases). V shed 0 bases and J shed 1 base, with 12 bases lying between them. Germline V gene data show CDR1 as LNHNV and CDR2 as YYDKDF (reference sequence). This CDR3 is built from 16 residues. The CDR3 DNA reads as TGTGCCACCAGCAGAGATTCAGCCAGGGCGAACACTGAAGCTTTCTTT. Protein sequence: CATSRDSARANTEAFF.

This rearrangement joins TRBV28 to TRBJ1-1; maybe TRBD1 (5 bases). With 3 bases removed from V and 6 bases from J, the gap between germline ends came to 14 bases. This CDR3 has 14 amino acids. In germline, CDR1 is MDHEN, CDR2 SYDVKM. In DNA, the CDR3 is TGTGCCAGCAGTTTGGGCAGGGTCAATTCTGAAGCTTTCTTT. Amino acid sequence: CASSLGRVNSEAFF.